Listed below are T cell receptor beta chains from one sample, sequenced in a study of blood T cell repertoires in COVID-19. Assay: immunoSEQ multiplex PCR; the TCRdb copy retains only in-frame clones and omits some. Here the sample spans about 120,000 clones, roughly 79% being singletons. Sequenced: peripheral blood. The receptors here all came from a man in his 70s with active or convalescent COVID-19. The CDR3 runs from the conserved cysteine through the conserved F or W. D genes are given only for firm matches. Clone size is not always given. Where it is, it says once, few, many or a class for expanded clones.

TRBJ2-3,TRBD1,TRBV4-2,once,TGTGCCAGCAGCCCAGGGGGCTTCCGAAGCACAGATACGCAGTATTTT,CASSPGGFRSTDTQYF
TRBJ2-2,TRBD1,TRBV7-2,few,TGTGCCAGCAGCTTTCAGGGGGCTAACACCGGGGAGCTGTTTTTT,CASSFQGANTGELFF
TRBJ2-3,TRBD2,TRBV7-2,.,TGTGCCAGCAGCTTAGTTGCGGCTAGCGGGGGCACAGATACGCAGTATTTT,CASSLVAASGGTDTQYF
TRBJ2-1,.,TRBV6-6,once,TGTGCCAGCAGCCCCGGGTCGTACAATGAGCAGTTCTTC,CASSPGSYNEQFF
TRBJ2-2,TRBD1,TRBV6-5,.,TGTGCCAGCAGTTCCAGGGGGCCCGGGGAGCTGTTTTTT,CASSSRGPGELFF
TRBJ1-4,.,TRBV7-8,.,TGTGCCAGCAGCTTAACTCGGGGTCGGGCTGAAAAACTGTTTTTT,CASSLTRGRAEKLFF
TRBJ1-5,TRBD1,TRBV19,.,TGTGCCAGTAGTTCGGACAGGGGACGGCAGCCCCAGCATTTT,CASSSDRGRQPQHF
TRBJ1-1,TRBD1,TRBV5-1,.,TGCGCCAGCAGCTCACAGGGGGAGAACACTGAAGCTTTCTTT,CASSSQGENTEAFF
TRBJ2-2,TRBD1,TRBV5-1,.,TGCGCCAGCAGTTCGAAGACAGGGAACGGGGCCGGGGAGCTGTTTTTT,CASSSKTGNGAGELFF
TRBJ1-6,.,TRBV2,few,TGTGCCAGCAGTAGGACAGACCTTATCACTTCACCCCTCCACTTT,CASSRTDLITSPLHF
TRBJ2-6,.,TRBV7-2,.,TGTGCCAGCACCCCCGAGGGTTCTGGGGCCAACGTCCTGACTTTC,CASTPEGSGANVLTF
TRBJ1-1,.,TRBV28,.,TGTGCCAGCAGTTTGCTGCAGAACGCAGCTTTCTTT,CASSLLQNAAFF
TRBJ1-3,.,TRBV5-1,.,TGCGCCAGCAGCTTGACAGGGTTTGGAAACACCATATATTTT,CASSLTGFGNTIYF
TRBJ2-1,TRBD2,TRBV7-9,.,TGTGCCAGCAGCCCGACGGGGGGTCGATTGTTCGATGAGCAGTTCTTC,CASSPTGGRLFDEQFF
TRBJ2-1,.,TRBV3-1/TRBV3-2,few,TGTGCCAGCAGCCAAGCAAATTACAATGAGCAGTTCTTC,CASSQANYNEQFF
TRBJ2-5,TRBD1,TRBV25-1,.,TGTGCCAGCAGTGAATACGAGACAGGGGGCAAAGAGACCCAGTACTTC,CASSEYETGGKETQYF
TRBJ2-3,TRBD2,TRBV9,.,TGTGCCAGCAGCCCGGGGGGGGGAGGGACAGATACGCAGTATTTT,CASSPGGGGTDTQYF
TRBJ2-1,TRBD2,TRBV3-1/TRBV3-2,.,TGTGCCAGCAGCCAAGTTATGAGACTAGCGGGTGAGCAGTTCTTC,CASSQVMRLAGEQFF
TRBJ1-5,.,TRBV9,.,TGTGCCAGCAGCGAGGGGGTTAGCAATCAGCCCCAGCATTTT,CASSEGVSNQPQHF
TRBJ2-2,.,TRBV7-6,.,TGTGCCAGCAGCTTAGGTACGCGGCGCACCGGGGAGCTGTTTTTT,CASSLGTRRTGELFF
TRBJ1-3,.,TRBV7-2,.,TGTGCCAGCAGCTTAGATGGGAGTTCTGGAAACACCATATATTTT,CASSLDGSSGNTIYF
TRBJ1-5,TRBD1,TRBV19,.,TGTGCCAGTAGTAGGGGCAGGGGGCACGGTCAGCCCCAGCATTTT,CASSRGRGHGQPQHF
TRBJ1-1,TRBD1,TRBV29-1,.,TGCAGCGTTGGACAGGGGGGCGACACTGAAGCTTTCTTT,CSVGQGGDTEAFF
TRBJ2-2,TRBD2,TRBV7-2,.,TGTGCCAGCAGCCCCGATCTTAGCGGGAGGGACACCGGGGAGCTGTTTTTT,CASSPDLSGRDTGELFF
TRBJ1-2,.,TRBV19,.,TGTGCCAGTACCGCCAGGGGTAGGGTCGGACGGGACTATGGCTACACCTTC,CASTARGRVGRDYGYTF
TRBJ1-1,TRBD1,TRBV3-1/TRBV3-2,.,TGTGCCAGCAGCCAAGGGACAGGGGGCACCGAAGCTTTCTTT,CASSQGTGGTEAFF
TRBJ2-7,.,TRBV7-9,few,TGTGCCAGCAGCTTAGGCGGCACATCCTCCTACGAGCAGTACTTC,CASSLGGTSSYEQYF
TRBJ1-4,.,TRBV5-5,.,TGTGCCAGCAGCGGCAGGACAGCTTATAATGAAAAACTGTTTTTT,CASSGRTAYNEKLFF
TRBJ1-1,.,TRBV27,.,TGTGCCAGCAGGAGCCTTTATTCCGGGACAAAGAACACTGAAGCTTTCTTT,CASRSLYSGTKNTEAFF
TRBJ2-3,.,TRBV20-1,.,TGCAGTGCTAGTCGGCAGGGGGCGGGGGTCACAGATACGCAGTATTTT,CSASRQGAGVTDTQYF
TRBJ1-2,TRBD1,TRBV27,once,TGTGCCAGCAGTGCAAACAGGGGGCGCATCTATGGCTACACCTTC,CASSANRGRIYGYTF